Each of the 14 T cell receptor beta chains below was sequenced from the same sample in a study of B cell selection in AIRE deficiency. Here immunoSEQ multiplex PCR was the method, and the copy in TCRdb shows in-frame clones only, minus some. The sample yields fewer than 30,000 clones, about 96% seen once. The sorted conventional CD4 T cells were gated as CD4+CD127+. The sample comprised CD4+CD127+ conventional T cells sorted from PBMCs. All receptors come from a human donor in good health.

The chain has TRBV19 and TRBJ1-4; unclear D gene. The V end lost 2 bases, the J end lost 5 bases, and 12 bases lay between the germline ends. There are 15 residues in the CDR3. Germline values: CDR1 LNHDA, CDR2 SQIVND (reference sequence). For the CDR3, the DNA is TGTGCCAGTAGTATATTAGCGGACGGAAATGAAAAACTGTTTTTT. This codes for CASSILADGNEKLFF.

The chain links TRBV4-1 to TRBJ2-7; D possibly uses TRBD1 or TRBD2 (5 bases each). The CDR3 is made up of 15 amino acids. Germline CDR1 and CDR2: MGHRA and YSYEKL. V gave up 0 bases and J gave up 3 bases, with 12 bases separating them. CDR3 bases: TGCGCCAGCAGCCAAGATCCCCAGGGAGACTACGAGCAGTACTTC. Translation gives CASSQDPQGDYEQYF.

V is TRBV5-1 and J is TRBJ2-5, with D perhaps matching TRBD1 or TRBD2 (6 bases each). The germline V gene encodes CDR1 SGHRS and CDR2 YFSETQ. There are 13 residues in the CDR3. The V and J ends lost 7 bases and 2 bases respectively, with 12 bases between them. Here the CDR3 DNA reads TGCGCCAGCGGAACAGGGACTCAAGAGACCCAGTACTTC. Translating gives CASGTGTQETQYF.

The chain couples TRBV5-4 to TRBJ2-1, with TRBD2 matching over 10 bases. CDR3 length equals 16 residues. Germline values: CDR1 SGHNT, CDR2 YYREEE (reference sequence). J gave up 8 bases and V 3 bases, and 11 bases lay outside the gene matches. CDR3: CASSSPLAGADDEQFF. CDR3 nucleotides: TGTGCCAGCAGCTCCCCCCTAGCGGGAGCTGATGATGAGCAGTTCTTC.

The chain is built from TRBV11-2 and TRBJ1-2, with D possibly being TRBD1 (5 bases). Trimming removed 5 bases at V and 8 bases at J, with 18 bases between. This CDR3 region has 14 residues. Germline V gene lookup returns CDR1 SGHAT and CDR2 FQNNGV. The CDR3 DNA is TGTGCCAGCAGCGCGCGTAGGGGTTCCGACGGCTACACCTTC. Protein: CASSARRGSDGYTF.

V and J are TRBV28 and TRBJ2-1; D is perhaps TRBD2 (5 bases). In germline, CDR1 is MDHEN, CDR2 SYDVKM. This CDR3 region has 17 residues. The V and J ends lost 7 bases and 0 bases respectively, with 19 bases between them. CDR3 coding DNA: TGTGCCAGCACCCCGCATCGAGCGGAAAGCTCCTACAATGAGCAGTTCTTC. Its translation: CASTPHRAESSYNEQFF.

The chain recombines TRBV2 with TRBJ1-6; unclear D gene. The V gene lost 2 bases and the J gene lost 9 bases, with 2 bases spanning the gap. The CDR3 has 11 amino acids. Per germline, CDR1 SNHLY and CDR2 FYNNEI. CDR3 bases: TGTGCCAGCAGTGAAATTTCACCCCTCCACTTT. It specifies CASSEISPLHF.

The chain recombines TRBV7-4 with TRBJ2-1, with a weak D call TRBD2 (6 bases). This CDR3 is built from 13 residues. Germline CDR1 reads SGHVT; CDR2 reads SQSDAQ. V was pared by 7 bases and J by 6 bases, with 13 bases between. DNA for the CDR3: TGTGCCAGCACCCCTGGAGGGATCAATGAGCAGTTCTTC. Translated: CASTPGGINEQFF.

The rearrangement joins TRBV4-3 to TRBJ2-1, with TRBD2 matching 7 bases. Germline assignment: CDR1 LGHNA and CDR2 YSLEER. The V and J ends lost 0 bases and 6 bases, in that order; junction bases with no gene match: 5. The CDR3 runs to 15 residues. Here the CDR3 reads CASSQEGGVGNEQFF. The DNA for the CDR3 is TGCGCCAGCAGCCAAGAGGGGGGGGTAGGCAATGAGCAGTTCTTC.

The chain couples TRBV27 to TRBJ2-5; TRBD2 matches 16 bases. The CDR3 runs to 16 residues. Germline V CDR1 and CDR2: MNHEY, SMNVEV (reference sequence). The J segment lost 7 bases and the V segment lost 6 bases, leaving 8 bases of the junction unmatched. CDR3 region: CASSPGLAGGLGTQYF. Here the CDR3 DNA reads TGTGCCAGCAGCCCGGGACTAGCGGGAGGGCTTGGGACCCAGTACTTC.

The chain recombines TRBV11-2 with TRBJ1-2, with no clear D. Germline V gene lookup returns CDR1 SGHAT and CDR2 FQNNGV. The CDR3 covers 15 residues. The V end was cut by 3 bases, the J end by 6 bases, with 17 bases between. The CDR3 reads CASSLLLRAIDGYTF. As DNA, the CDR3 is TGTGCCAGCAGCTTGCTCCTGCGGGCTATCGATGGCTACACCTTC. Full variable domain (missing parts from reference TRBV11-2 and TRBJ1-2): EAGVAQSPRYKIIEKRQSVAFWCNPISGHATLYWYQQILGQGPKLLIQFQNNGVVDDSQLPKDRFSAERLKGVDSTLKIQPAKLEDSAVYLCASSLLLRAIDGYTFGSGTRLTVV.

The chain is built from TRBV9 and TRBJ2-5; tentative D call: TRBD2 (5 bases). CDR3 length: 14 amino acids. Trimming cost V 0 bases and J 2 bases, with 8 bases left between them. Germline CDR1 is SGDLS and CDR2 is YYNGEE. The CDR3: CASSVAGTQETQYF. The CDR3 nucleotides are TGTGCCAGCAGCGTAGCGGGAACGCAAGAGACCCAGTACTTC.

Remarks on this clone: Other DNA sequences within the sample encode an identical CDR3. The chain has TRBV5-1 and TRBJ2-3, with D unclear. V lost 0 bases to trimming and J lost 2 bases, with 4 bases between them. Germline V gives CDR1 SGHRS, CDR2 YFSETQ. CDR3 length equals 13 residues. CDR3 DNA sequence: TGCGCCAGCAGCTTGGTCCCCACAGATACGCAGTATTTT. Protein product: CASSLVPTDTQYF.

V gene TRBV28 combines with J gene TRBJ2-2; no reliable D call. The CDR3 totals 13 residues. V lost 3 bases to trimming and J lost 7 bases, with 9 bases between them. Germline V gene sequence: CDR1 MDHEN, CDR2 SYDVKM. The CDR3 DNA reads as TGTGCCAGCAGTTTCCGGGCGCTCGGGGAGCTGTTTTTT. Its translation is CASSFRALGELFF.